These T cell receptor beta chains were read from a single sample in a study of B cell selection in AIRE deficiency. Libraries were prepared by immunoSEQ multiplex PCR; TCRdb keeps only in-frame clonotypes and omits some of them. The sample has about 18,000 clones; 85% to 95% are singletons. Sequencing used CD4+CD25+ Tregs sorted from PBMCs. Receptors were obtained from a human donor in good health. The CDR3 runs from the conserved cysteine through the conserved F or W. D genes are given only for firm matches.

13 TRBJ2-1 - TRBV14 CASSQVISGTQFF
18 TRBJ2-3 - TRBV5-1 CASSPRSGRRFSTDTQYF
14 TRBJ1-5 - TRBV7-9 CASSSGRVNQPQHF
15 TRBJ2-3 - TRBV5-4 CASSSPRTFTDTQYF
17 TRBJ2-5 TRBD2 TRBV5-5 CASSSRLAGGLQETQYF
16 TRBJ1-1 - TRBV4-1 CASSPGRALLNTEAFF
11 TRBJ2-7 - TRBV6-1 CASSYLYEQYF
15 TRBJ2-1 TRBD2 TRBV28 CASSPGLAGTYEQFF
16 TRBJ2-7 - TRBV7-2 CASSLRTLSDSYEQYF
14 TRBJ1-1 - TRBV5-1 CASSPHGGETEAFF
14 TRBJ2-1 - TRBV5-1 CASSLRDSIFEQFF
13 TRBJ2-7 - TRBV29-1 CSVLTGVNYEQYF
11 TRBJ2-7 - TRBV5-1 CASSYGYEQYF
13 TRBJ2-1 - TRBV18 CASSPAGYNEQFF
14 TRBJ2-7 TRBD1 TRBV10-3 CAIRGDRGRYEQYF
18 TRBJ2-5 TRBD2 TRBV7-8 CASSWLSGSSQTQETQYF
16 TRBJ2-7 TRBD2 TRBV6-1 CAISGKSGSRSYEQYF